The 11 T cell receptor beta chains below come from one sample, sequenced in a study of human T cells and chemical hapten exposure. MiXCR, applied by TCRdb to the 5' RACE reads, yields one record per CDR3 protein. The sample yields 110,000 to 150,000 distinct CDR3 sequences, roughly 4% seen once. It was unfractionated whole blood from which total RNA was extracted. Receptors originate from a female donor in good health.

This clonotype has a count of ten or more. The chain links TRBV7-8 to TRBJ1-5; the D is unclear. V dropped 3 bases and J dropped 4 bases, with 7 bases sitting between them. Looked up from germline, CDR1 is SGHVS and CDR2 is FQNEAQ. The CDR3 consists of 13 residues. The CDR3 spells CASSFFLNQPQHF. The CDR3 bases are TGTGCCAGCAGCTTCTTCCTTAATCAGCCCCAGCATTTT.

This clonotype was observed at least ten times. In DNA form, the CDR3 reads TGTGCCAGCTCACCATTGGGGGCTAGCATGAACACTGAAGCTTTCTTT. Amino acids: CASSPLGASMNTEAFF. The chain links TRBV18 to TRBJ1-1, with D maybe TRBD1 (6 bases). CDR1 is KGHSH and CDR2 is LQKENI in the germline V gene. The CDR3 covers 16 residues. With 2 bases removed from V and 0 bases from J, the gap between germline ends came to 13 bases.

This clonotype occurred many times. The chain has TRBV28 and TRBJ1-1; TRBD1 matches 12 bases. CDR3 length equals 17 residues. Trimming at V came to 3 bases and at J to 4 bases, leaving 9 bases not matched to a gene. CDR1 and CDR2 (germline): MDHEN, SYDVKM. CDR3 nucleotide sequence: TGTGCCAGCAGTTTGTGGGACAGGGGGCAAGGAGGCACTGAAGCTTTCTTT. Its protein is CASSLWDRGQGGTEAFF.

There are many counts of this clonotype. This sequence joins TRBV20-1 and TRBJ2-1; D is perhaps TRBD1 (5 bases). From germline, CDR1 is DFQATT and CDR2 SNEGSKA (reference sequence). This CDR3 region has 12 residues. Trimming took off 5 bases at V and 8 bases at J, with 13 bases between the two ends. The CDR3 DNA reads TGCAGTGCTGACCCCAGGGCGGATGAGCAGTTCTTC. Its translation: CSADPRADEQFF.

This clonotype has a count of ten or more. The chain uses TRBV20-1 and TRBJ2-7; 9 bases are a match to TRBD1. CDR3 length: 14 amino acids. Germline lookup yields CDR1 DFQATT and CDR2 SNEGSKA (reference sequence). With V trimmed by 5 bases and J by 1 base, 6 bases remained unmatched. The CDR3 sequence: CSADGGTGSYEQYF. CDR3 DNA: TGCAGTGCTGACGGCGGGACAGGGTCCTACGAGCAGTACTTC.

This clonotype has a count of ten or more. The chain combines TRBV6-1 with TRBJ1-1; unclear D gene. The V gene's germline CDR1 is MNHNS and CDR2 SASEGT. V lost 8 bases to trimming and J lost 0 bases, with 16 bases between them. The CDR3 totals 15 residues. The CDR3 DNA reads as TGTGCCAGCGGCCCCGCGGGCCTCCTGAACACTGAAGCTTTCTTT. Translated: CASGPAGLLNTEAFF.

This clonotype was observed at least ten times. The J gene is TRBJ2-7, the V gene TRBV9; 7 positions match TRBD2. This CDR3 spans 15 amino acids. The V gene's germline CDR1 is SGDLS and CDR2 YYNGEE. Trimming cost V 0 bases and J 2 bases; bases outside gene matches: 5. The CDR3 region is CASSVEPGGTYEQYF. DNA for the CDR3: TGTGCCAGCAGCGTAGAACCGGGGGGTACCTACGAGCAGTACTTC.

In this sample, this clonotype turned up many times. The chain carries TRBV20-1 and TRBJ2-7; no definite D call. The V and J ends lost 1 base and 3 bases respectively, with 7 bases between them. CDR3 length: 12 residues. Germline loops: CDR1 DFQATT, CDR2 SNEGSKA (reference sequence). CDR3 DNA: TGCAGTGCTAGAGGCCGCTACTACGAGCAGTACTTC. Translating gives CSARGRYYEQYF.

This clonotype was found many times. CDR3 sequence reads: CASSRGGRLEKLFF. CDR3 in DNA: TGTGCCAGCAGCCGGGGGGGGCGTCTTGAAAAACTGTTTTTT. This chain joins TRBV28 and TRBJ1-4, with D possibly TRBD1 on 6 matching bases. Germline-derived CDR1 and CDR2 are MDHEN and SYDVKM. Trimming pared 6 bases from V and 7 bases from J, leaving 15 bases between. This CDR3 region has 14 residues.

This clonotype came up many times. The chain links TRBV18 to TRBJ1-6; 7 bases agree with TRBD1. From germline, CDR1 is KGHSH and CDR2 LQKENI. The CDR3 is 15 residues long. Trimming cost V 3 bases and J 13 bases; bases outside gene matches: 12. CDR3 protein: CASSPRDSLLGPLHF. The CDR3 coding sequence is TGTGCCAGCTCACCGAGGGACAGCCTATTAGGTCCCCTCCACTTT.

There are many counts of this clonotype. The chain employs TRBV7-9 and TRBJ2-3; D is ambiguous. V dropped 2 bases and J dropped 1 base, with 7 bases sitting between them. CDR1 is SEHNR and CDR2 is FQNEAQ in the germline V gene (reference sequence). The CDR3 runs to 14 residues. The CDR3 region has the DNA TGTGCCAGCAGCTTAAGTGGCGGCACAGATACGCAGTATTTT. It is translated as CASSLSGGTDTQYF.